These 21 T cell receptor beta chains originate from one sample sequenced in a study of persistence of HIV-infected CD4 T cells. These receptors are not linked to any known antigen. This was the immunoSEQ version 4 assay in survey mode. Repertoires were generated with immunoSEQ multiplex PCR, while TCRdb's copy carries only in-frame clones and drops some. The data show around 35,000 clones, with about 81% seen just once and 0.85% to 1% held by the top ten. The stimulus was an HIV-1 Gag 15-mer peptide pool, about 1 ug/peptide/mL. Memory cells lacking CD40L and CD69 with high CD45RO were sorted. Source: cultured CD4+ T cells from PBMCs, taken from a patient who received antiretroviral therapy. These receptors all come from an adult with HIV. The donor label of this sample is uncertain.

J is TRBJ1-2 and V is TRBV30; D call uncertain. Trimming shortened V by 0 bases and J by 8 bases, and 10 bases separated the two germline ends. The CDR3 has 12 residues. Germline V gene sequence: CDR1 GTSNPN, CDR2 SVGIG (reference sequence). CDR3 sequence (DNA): TGTGCCTGGAGTGTCGGGGTAGCAGGCTACACCTTC. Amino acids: CAWSVGVAGYTF.

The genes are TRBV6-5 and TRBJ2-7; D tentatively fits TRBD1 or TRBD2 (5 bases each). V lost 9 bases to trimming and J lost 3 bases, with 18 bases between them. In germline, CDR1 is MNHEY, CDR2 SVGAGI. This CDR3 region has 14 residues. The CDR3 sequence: CASYPGTDFYEQYV. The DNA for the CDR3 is TGTGCCAGTTATCCCGGGACGGACTTCTACGAGCAGTACGTC.

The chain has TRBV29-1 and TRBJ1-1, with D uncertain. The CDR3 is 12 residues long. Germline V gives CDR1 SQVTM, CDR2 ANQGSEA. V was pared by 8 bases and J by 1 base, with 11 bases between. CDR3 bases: TGCAGCTTCGCTCGGGGGAACACTGAAGCTTTCTTT. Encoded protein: CSFARGNTEAFF.

CDR3 DNA: TGTGCCAGCAGCCCCGACAGGGCCTACGGCTACACCTTC. It codes for CASSPDRAYGYTF. The chain couples TRBV5-4 to TRBJ1-2; the match to TRBD1 covers 7 bases. From germline, CDR1 is SGHNT and CDR2 YYREEE (reference sequence). The CDR3 sequence is 13 residues long. The trim removed 4 bases at V and 8 bases at J, leaving 8 bases unmatched.

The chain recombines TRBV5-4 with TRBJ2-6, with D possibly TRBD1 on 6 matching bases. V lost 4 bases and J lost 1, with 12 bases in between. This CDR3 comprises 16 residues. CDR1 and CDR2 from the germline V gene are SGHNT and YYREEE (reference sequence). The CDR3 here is CASSTGTGSGANVLTF. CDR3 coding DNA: TGTGCCAGCAGCACGGGAACAGGGTCTGGGGCCAACGTCCTGACTTTC.

CDR3 residues: CATSDPLPGGPSTDTQYF. Written as DNA, the CDR3 is TGTGCCACCAGTGATCCCCTTCCGGGGGGGCCTAGCACAGATACGCAGTATTTT. The genes are TRBV24-1 and TRBJ2-3; 8 bases line up with TRBD2. CDR1 is KGHDR, CDR2 SFDVKD, per germline. The CDR3 has 18 amino acids. Losses at the gene ends were 3 bases for V and 0 bases for J; bases not matched to a gene: 10.

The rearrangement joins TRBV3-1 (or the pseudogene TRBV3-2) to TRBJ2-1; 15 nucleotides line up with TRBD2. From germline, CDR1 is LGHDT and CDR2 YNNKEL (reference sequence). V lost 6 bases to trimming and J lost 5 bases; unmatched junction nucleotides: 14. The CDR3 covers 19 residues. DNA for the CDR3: TGTGCCAGCAGATCTACCGCGGGACTAGCGGGGGGAAGGGACAATGAGCAGTTCTTC. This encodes CASRSTAGLAGGRDNEQFF.

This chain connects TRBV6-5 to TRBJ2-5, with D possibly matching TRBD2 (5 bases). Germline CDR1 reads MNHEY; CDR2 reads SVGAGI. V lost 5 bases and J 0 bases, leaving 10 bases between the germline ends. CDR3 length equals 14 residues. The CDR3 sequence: CASSRPDYQETQYF. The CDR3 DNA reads TGTGCCAGCAGTCGTCCGGACTACCAAGAGACCCAGTACTTC.

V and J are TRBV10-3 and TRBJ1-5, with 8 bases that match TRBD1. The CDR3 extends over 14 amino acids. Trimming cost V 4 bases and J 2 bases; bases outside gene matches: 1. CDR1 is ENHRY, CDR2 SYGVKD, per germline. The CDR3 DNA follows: TGTGCCATCAGTGCACAGGGGGGCAATCAGCCCCAGCATTTT. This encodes CAISAQGGNQPQHF.

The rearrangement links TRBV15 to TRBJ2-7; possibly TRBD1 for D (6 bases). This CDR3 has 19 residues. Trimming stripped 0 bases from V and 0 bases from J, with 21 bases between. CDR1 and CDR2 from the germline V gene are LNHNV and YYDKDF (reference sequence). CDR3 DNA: TGTGCCACCAGCAGAGAAGAGACCTCCCTACAGGGCCGCTCCTACGAGCAGTACTTC. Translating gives CATSREETSLQGRSYEQYF.

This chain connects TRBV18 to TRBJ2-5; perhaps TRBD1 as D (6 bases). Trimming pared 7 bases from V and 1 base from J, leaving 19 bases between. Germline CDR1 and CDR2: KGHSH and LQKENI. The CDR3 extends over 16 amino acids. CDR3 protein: CASCDRDKGPQETQYF. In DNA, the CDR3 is TGTGCCAGCTGCGACCGGGACAAAGGACCCCAAGAGACCCAGTACTTC. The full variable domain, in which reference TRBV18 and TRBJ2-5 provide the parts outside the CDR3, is NAGVMQNPRHLVRRRGQEARLRCSPMKGHSHVYWYRQLPEEGLKFMVYLQKENIIDESGMPKERFSAEFPKEGPSILRIQQVVRGDSAAYFCASCDRDKGPQETQYFGPGTRLLVL.

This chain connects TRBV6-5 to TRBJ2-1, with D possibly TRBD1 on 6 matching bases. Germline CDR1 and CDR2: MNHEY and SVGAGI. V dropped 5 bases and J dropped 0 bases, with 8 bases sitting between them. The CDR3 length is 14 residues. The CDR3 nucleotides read TGTGCCAGCAGTAGGGGGAGCTCCTACAATGAGCAGTTCTTC. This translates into CASSRGSSYNEQFF.

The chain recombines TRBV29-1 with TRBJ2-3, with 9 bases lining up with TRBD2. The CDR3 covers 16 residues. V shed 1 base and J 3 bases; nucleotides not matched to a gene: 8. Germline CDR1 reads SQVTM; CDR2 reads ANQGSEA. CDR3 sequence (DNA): TGCAGCGTTGAAGGGCTGGCGCGGGGGGGGACAGATACGCAGTATTTT. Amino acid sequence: CSVEGLARGGTDTQYF.

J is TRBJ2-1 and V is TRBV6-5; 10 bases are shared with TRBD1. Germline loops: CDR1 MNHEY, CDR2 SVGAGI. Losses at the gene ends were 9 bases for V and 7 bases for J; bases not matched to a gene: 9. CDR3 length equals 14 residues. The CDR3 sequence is CASLRGQGTNEQFF. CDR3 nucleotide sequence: TGTGCCAGTCTTAGGGGACAGGGGACGAATGAGCAGTTCTTC.

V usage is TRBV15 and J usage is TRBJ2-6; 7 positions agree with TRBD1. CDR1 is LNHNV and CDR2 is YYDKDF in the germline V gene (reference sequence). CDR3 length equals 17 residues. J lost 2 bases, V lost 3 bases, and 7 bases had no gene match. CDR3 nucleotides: TGTGCCACCAGCAGGGACAGGCCCCCCCCTGGGGCCAACGTCCTGACTTTC. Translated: CATSRDRPPPGANVLTF.

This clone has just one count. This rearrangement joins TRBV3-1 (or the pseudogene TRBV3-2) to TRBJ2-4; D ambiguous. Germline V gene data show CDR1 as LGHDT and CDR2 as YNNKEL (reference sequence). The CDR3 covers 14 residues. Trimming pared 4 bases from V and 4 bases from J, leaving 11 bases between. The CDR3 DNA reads TGTGCCAGCAGCCCGGTAGCAGGAAAAAACATTCAGTACTTC. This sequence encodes CASSPVAGKNIQYF.

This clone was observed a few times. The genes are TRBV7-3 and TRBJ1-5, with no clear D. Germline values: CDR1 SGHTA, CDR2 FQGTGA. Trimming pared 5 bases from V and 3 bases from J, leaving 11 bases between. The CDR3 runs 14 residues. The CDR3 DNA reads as TGTGCCAGCAGCCCAACATCCTCCAATCAGCCCCAGCATTTT. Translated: CASSPTSSNQPQHF.

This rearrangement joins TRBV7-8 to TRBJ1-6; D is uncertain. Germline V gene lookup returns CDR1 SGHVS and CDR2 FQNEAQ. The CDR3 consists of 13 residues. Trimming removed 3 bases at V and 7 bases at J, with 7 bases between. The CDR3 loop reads CASSFGENSPLHF. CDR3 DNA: TGTGCCAGCAGCTTTGGGGAAAATTCACCCCTCCACTTT. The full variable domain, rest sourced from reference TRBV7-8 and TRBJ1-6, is GAGVSQSPRYKVAKRGQDVALRCDPISGHVSLFWYQQALGQGPEFLTYFQNEAQLDKSGLPSDRFFAERPEGSVSTLKIQRTQQEDSAVYLCASSFGENSPLHFGNGTRLTVT.

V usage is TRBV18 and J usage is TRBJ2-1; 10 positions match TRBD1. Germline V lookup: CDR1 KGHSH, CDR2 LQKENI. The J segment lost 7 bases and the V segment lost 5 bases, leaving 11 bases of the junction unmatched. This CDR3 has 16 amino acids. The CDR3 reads CASSATGGNLLNEQFF. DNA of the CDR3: TGTGCCAGCTCAGCGACAGGGGGCAATCTTTTGAATGAGCAGTTCTTC.

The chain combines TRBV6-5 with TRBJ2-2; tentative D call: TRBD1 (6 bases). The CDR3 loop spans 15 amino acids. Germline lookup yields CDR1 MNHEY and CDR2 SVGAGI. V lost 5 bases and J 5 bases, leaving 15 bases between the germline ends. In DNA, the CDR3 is TGTGCCAGCAGTCCTACAGGGTTCTGGACCGGGGAGCTGTTTTTT. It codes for CASSPTGFWTGELFF.

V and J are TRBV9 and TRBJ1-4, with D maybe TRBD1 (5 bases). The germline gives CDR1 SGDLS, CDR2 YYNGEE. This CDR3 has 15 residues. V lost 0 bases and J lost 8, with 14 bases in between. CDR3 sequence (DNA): TGTGCCAGCAGCGTAGAAGGGGCTGCGAAAGAAAAACTGTTTTTT. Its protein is CASSVEGAAKEKLFF.